Here is one T cell receptor (beta chain) with its context. Some clones are missing from TCRdb's copy, which holds only in-frame ones; the method was immunoSEQ multiplex PCR. The top ten clones hold around 3.2% of a sample with 250,000 or so clones, 88% of them seen once. The CDR3 sequence is 13 residues long. V lost 7 bases and J lost 6, with 16 bases in between. The data stem from a study of blood T cell repertoires in COVID-19. Study-wide background: Collection of acute and convalescent COVID-19 samples took place in the United States, Italy and Spain.

This clonotype originated in a middle-aged woman who had been exposed to COVID-19. Sequenced sample: PBMCs or T cells enriched from blood (not recorded which). The V gene is TRBV12-3 or TRBV12-4, the J gene TRBJ2-7; possibly TRBD2 for D (6 bases). CDR3 nucleotides: TGTGCCAGCAAGACTAGGGCCTTGGGCGAGCAGTACTTC. This codes for CASKTRALGEQYF.